This TCR beta chain is from a study of control samples from healthy donors and cancer patients. Germline CDR1 LNHDA, CDR2 SQIVND (reference sequence). The trim removed 3 bases at V and 4 bases at J, leaving 9 bases unmatched. This CDR3 comprises 16 residues. Sequencing was performed with immunoSEQ multiplex PCR; in TCRdb, only in-frame clones are kept and a portion is missing. The repertoire includes 110,000 to 150,000 clones, around 90% of them detected once, and less than 5.5% sits in the top ten. The chain joins TRBV19 to TRBJ2-4; TRBD1 matches at 7 bases. Sequencing was performed on blood. The sequence came from a man aged 30-40 years in good health. The CDR3 loop reads CASSIRGPGEKNIQYF. The CDR3, as DNA: TGTGCCAGTAGTATTAGGGGGCCAGGGGAGAAAAACATTCAGTACTTC.